This T cell receptor beta chain was retrieved from a study of identical twins. General study results and limits: Diverse VJ usage suggested most zero-insertion clonotypes were not invariant T cells. Insertion counts were lower in abundant cord blood beta clonotypes, a trend that memory repertoires did not show.

The V and J ends lost 2 bases and 2 bases respectively, with 11 bases between them. Germline lookup yields CDR1 MNHEY and CDR2 SVGAGI. The CDR3 covers 15 residues. This clonotype was seen only a few times. The antigen is unknown. A universal primer site came from template switching; cDNA carried unique molecular identifiers. From the 5' RACE reads, TCRdb called clonotypes with MiXCR, one entry per CDR3 protein. The sample has roughly 260,000 distinct CDR3 sequences; about 14% are singletons. Sequenced: memory (CD45RO+) T cells sorted from blood. The V gene is TRBV6-5, the J gene TRBJ2-3; D is unresolved. The receptor was isolated from a woman aged 18 to 35 in good health. CDR3 nucleotide sequence: TGTGCCAGCAGTTACGGCCCCTCTGACACAGATACGCAGTATTTT. Encoded protein: CASSYGPSDTDTQYF.